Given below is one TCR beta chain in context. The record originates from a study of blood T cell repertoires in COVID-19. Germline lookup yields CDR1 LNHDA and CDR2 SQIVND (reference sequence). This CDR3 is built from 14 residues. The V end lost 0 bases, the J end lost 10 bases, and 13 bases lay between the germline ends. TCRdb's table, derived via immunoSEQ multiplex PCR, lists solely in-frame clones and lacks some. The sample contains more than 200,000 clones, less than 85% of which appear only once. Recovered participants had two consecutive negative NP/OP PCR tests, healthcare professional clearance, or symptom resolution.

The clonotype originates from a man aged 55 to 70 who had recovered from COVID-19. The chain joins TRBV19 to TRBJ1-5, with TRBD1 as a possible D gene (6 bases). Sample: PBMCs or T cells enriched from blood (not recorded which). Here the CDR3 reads CASSIDRDIKPQHF. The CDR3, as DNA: TGTGCCAGTAGTATAGACCGGGACATCAAACCCCAGCATTTT.